These T cell receptor beta chains were read from a single sample in a study of spatial heterogeneity in lung cancer. TCRdb fed the 5' RACE reads into MiXCR, producing one record per CDR3 protein. The sample yields tens of thousands of distinct CDR3 sequences, less than 6% seen once. The material was PBMCs, obtained at surgery. The receptors were sampled from a male donor with early-stage non-small cell lung cancer. The CDR3 runs from the conserved cysteine through the conserved F or W. The order of the fields is D gene, clone size, V gene, J gene, CDR3 DNA, CDR3 protein. D genes are given only for firm matches. The listing skips clone size in some rows; elsewhere it reads once, few, many or a size class.

D: .; size: many; V: TRBV28; J: TRBJ1-3; DNA: TGTGCCAGCAGTTTGGCCAGGATTGGAAACACCATATATTTT; CDR3: CASSLARIGNTIYF
D: .; size: many; V: TRBV29-1; J: TRBJ2-5; DNA: TGCAGCGTTGAAGGTCGACAGTCACTAGGAGAGACCCAGTACTTC; CDR3: CSVEGRQSLGETQYF
D: .; size: medium-sized; V: TRBV24-1; J: TRBJ2-1; DNA: TGTGCCACCAGTGACCCTGTCCATGAGCAGTTCTTC; CDR3: CATSDPVHEQFF
D: TRBD1; size: many; V: TRBV28; J: TRBJ2-6; DNA: TGTGCCAGCATCGGACGGTTCAGGGCAGGGGGATCCTCTGGGGCCAACGTCCTGACTTTC; CDR3: CASIGRFRAGGSSGANVLTF
D: .; size: many; V: TRBV4-3; J: TRBJ2-3; DNA: TGCGCCAGCAGCCAAGATTCGTACACAGATACGCAGTATTTT; CDR3: CASSQDSYTDTQYF
D: .; size: few; V: TRBV19; J: TRBJ2-7; DNA: TGTGCCAGTAGTATTGGTCAGAATCCCTACGAGCAGTACTTC; CDR3: CASSIGQNPYEQYF
D: TRBD2; size: many; V: TRBV19; J: TRBJ2-1; DNA: TGTGCCAGTAGTCGTGGCGGGAGAGGGTTCGGTGAGCAGTTCTTC; CDR3: CASSRGGRGFGEQFF
D: .; size: many; V: TRBV6-1; J: TRBJ2-3; DNA: TGTGCCAGCAGGATAACAGGCCGGGACACAGATACGCAGTATTTT; CDR3: CASRITGRDTDTQYF
D: TRBD1; size: many; V: TRBV12-3/TRBV12-4; J: TRBJ2-5; DNA: TGTGCCAGCAGTTTCATCCTGGGACAGGGGTTTGGAGAGACCCAGTACTTC; CDR3: CASSFILGQGFGETQYF
D: .; size: many; V: TRBV5-1; J: TRBJ2-5; DNA: TGCGCCAGCAGCTTCTTGGGAGGGGGAGAGACCCAGTACTTC; CDR3: CASSFLGGGETQYF
D: .; size: many; V: TRBV9; J: TRBJ2-2; DNA: TGTGCCAGCAGCTCAAACCGGGGGACTCCGAGAAAGGTCGGGGAGCTGTTTTTT; CDR3: CASSSNRGTPRKVGELFF
D: TRBD1; size: many; V: TRBV9; J: TRBJ1-1; DNA: TGTGCCAGCAGCTTCGACAGGGGGACTGAAGCTTTCTTT; CDR3: CASSFDRGTEAFF
D: .; size: many; V: TRBV7-2; J: TRBJ1-5; DNA: TGTGCCAGCAGCTTAGACAGCAGCAATCAGCCCCAGCATTTT; CDR3: CASSLDSSNQPQHF
D: .; size: many; V: TRBV2; J: TRBJ1-4; DNA: TGTGCCAGCAGTGGCACACAGGAGGGGAAACTGTTTTTT; CDR3: CASSGTQEGKLFF
D: TRBD2; size: many; V: TRBV30; J: TRBJ2-5; DNA: TGTGCCTGGAGTGTAGGATATCTAGCGGGAGCGTCCGAGACCCAGTACTTC; CDR3: CAWSVGYLAGASETQYF
D: TRBD1; size: many; V: TRBV27; J: TRBJ1-5; DNA: TGTGCCAGCAGTTTAGGTCAGGACAGGGGGCGTGGTCAGCCCCAGCATTTT; CDR3: CASSLGQDRGRGQPQHF
D: TRBD2; size: many; V: TRBV20-1; J: TRBJ2-3; DNA: TGCAGTGCTTGTACAGCGGCGGGAGCTACAGATACGCAGTATTTT; CDR3: CSACTAAGATDTQYF
D: .; size: many; V: TRBV10-3; J: TRBJ2-3; DNA: TGTGCCATCAGAGGAGAGCGGTTCACAGATACGCAGTATTTT; CDR3: CAIRGERFTDTQYF
D: .; size: many; V: TRBV27; J: TRBJ1-1; DNA: TGTGCCAGCACAAAAACTACAGGGCAGGGTGAAGCTTTCTTT; CDR3: CASTKTTGQGEAFF
D: .; size: many; V: TRBV24-1; J: TRBJ2-5; DNA: TGTGCCACCAGTGATTTAGGAGGTCAAGAGACCCAGTACTTC; CDR3: CATSDLGGQETQYF
D: TRBD2; size: many; V: TRBV7-2; J: TRBJ2-4; DNA: TGTGCCAGCAGCTCACTGGGACTAGCGGGGGGTTTTCAGTACTTC; CDR3: CASSSLGLAGGFQYF
D: TRBD1; size: many; V: TRBV28; J: TRBJ1-5; DNA: TGTGCCAGCAGTAACTCGAGGGGACAGTCCAATCAGCCCCAGCATTTT; CDR3: CASSNSRGQSNQPQHF
D: TRBD1; size: many; V: TRBV19; J: TRBJ2-5; DNA: TGTGCCAGTAGTATCGACAGGGACGACGGAGAGACCCAGTACTTC; CDR3: CASSIDRDDGETQYF
D: TRBD2; size: .; V: TRBV12-3/TRBV12-4; J: TRBJ2-3; DNA: TGTGCCAGCAGTACCCGACTAGCGGAGAACACAGATACGCAGTATTTT; CDR3: CASSTRLAENTDTQYF
D: .; size: many; V: TRBV18; J: TRBJ1-6; DNA: TGTGCCAGCTCATCCGAAAGTCAGGGAAACTCACCCCTCCACTTT; CDR3: CASSSESQGNSPLHF
D: .; size: .; V: TRBV6-5; J: TRBJ1-6; DNA: TGTGCCAGCAAAAACTCGCTAGGACATACTAATTCACCCCTCCACTTT; CDR3: CASKNSLGHTNSPLHF
D: .; size: few; V: TRBV11-2; J: TRBJ1-1; DNA: TGTGCCAGCAGCCTCACCCCCGAGGGGACTGAAGCTTTCTTT; CDR3: CASSLTPEGTEAFF
D: .; size: many; V: TRBV30; J: TRBJ2-1; DNA: TGTGCCTGGAGTGTCACTAGCTCCTACAATGAGCAGTTCTTC; CDR3: CAWSVTSSYNEQFF
D: TRBD2; size: many; V: TRBV7-2; J: TRBJ2-7; DNA: TGTGCCAGCAGCTTAGTGCGGGGGGCCTACGAGCAGTACTTC; CDR3: CASSLVRGAYEQYF
D: TRBD2; size: many; V: TRBV27; J: TRBJ2-7; DNA: TGTGCCAGCAGTTTAAGGTCAACTAGCGGGAAGGTCGAGCAGTACTTC; CDR3: CASSLRSTSGKVEQYF
D: TRBD2; size: many; V: TRBV12-3/TRBV12-4; J: TRBJ2-1; DNA: TGTGCCAGCAATGGGGGGGGACTATACAATGAGCAGTTCTTC; CDR3: CASNGGGLYNEQFF
D: .; size: many; V: TRBV27; J: TRBJ1-1; DNA: TGTGCCAGCAGTTTAGAGGGTAGGAGCACTGAAGCTTTCTTT; CDR3: CASSLEGRSTEAFF
D: .; size: few; V: TRBV7-2; J: TRBJ1-1; DNA: TGTGCCAGCAGCTTATTTTCCCGGGGGCTGTTGAACACTGAAGCTTTCTTT; CDR3: CASSLFSRGLLNTEAFF
D: .; size: many; V: TRBV18; J: TRBJ1-4; DNA: TGTGCCAGCTCACCAACTTGGCCAGCTAATGAAAAACTGTTTTTT; CDR3: CASSPTWPANEKLFF
D: TRBD1; size: few; V: TRBV6-1; J: TRBJ2-7; DNA: TGTGCCAGCGGGACAGGGAGCTCCTACGAGCAGTACTTC; CDR3: CASGTGSSYEQYF
D: TRBD1; size: many; V: TRBV2; J: TRBJ2-3; DNA: TGTGCCAGCAGTGGACAGGGTGGGGCAGATACGCAGTATTTT; CDR3: CASSGQGGADTQYF
D: .; size: .; V: TRBV12-3/TRBV12-4; J: TRBJ2-3; DNA: TGTGCCAGCAGTTACACAGATACGCAGTATTTT; CDR3: CASSYTDTQYF
D: TRBD1; size: many; V: TRBV12-3/TRBV12-4; J: TRBJ1-6; DNA: TGTGCCAGCAGTTTAGGACAGGGGTACTCACCCCTCCACTTT; CDR3: CASSLGQGYSPLHF
D: .; size: many; V: TRBV29-1; J: TRBJ2-4; DNA: TGCAGCGTTGAAGGGGACAACATTCAGTACTTC; CDR3: CSVEGDNIQYF
D: TRBD1; size: many; V: TRBV28; J: TRBJ2-5; DNA: TGTGCCAGCAGTCCTCAGGAGGTAGGGGGCGACCAAGAGACCCAGTACTTC; CDR3: CASSPQEVGGDQETQYF
D: TRBD1; size: many; V: TRBV25-1; J: TRBJ1-2; DNA: TGTGCCAGCAGAGGACAGGTCGCTTATGGCTACACCTTC; CDR3: CASRGQVAYGYTF
D: .; size: many; V: TRBV6-2/TRBV6-3; J: TRBJ2-2; DNA: TGTGCCAGCAGTTACGGGTTAGCAGGCACCGGGGAGCTGTTTTTT; CDR3: CASSYGLAGTGELFF
D: .; size: many; V: TRBV11-2; J: TRBJ2-2; DNA: TGTGCCAGCGGTCAGGCCCTTAACACCGGGGAGCTGTTTTTT; CDR3: CASGQALNTGELFF
D: .; size: many; V: TRBV6-2/TRBV6-3; J: TRBJ2-3; DNA: TGTGCCAGCAGTCCTCGGACGACCAGGGATACGCAGTATTTT; CDR3: CASSPRTTRDTQYF
D: .; size: many; V: TRBV10-3; J: TRBJ2-2; DNA: TGTGCCATCGAGGGCCCAGGGATGGACGGGGAGCTGTTTTTT; CDR3: CAIEGPGMDGELFF
D: TRBD1; size: large; V: TRBV7-2; J: TRBJ1-2; DNA: TGTGCCAGCAGCCTGGGACAGGGGAAAAACTATGGCTACACCTTC; CDR3: CASSLGQGKNYGYTF
D: .; size: many; V: TRBV20-1; J: TRBJ2-2; DNA: TGCAGTGCTAGAGATCGCCGGGCCGCTCGCACCGGGGAGCTGTTTTTT; CDR3: CSARDRRAARTGELFF
D: .; size: few; V: TRBV28; J: TRBJ2-7; DNA: TGTGCCAGCATGGGCCGGACATATCCTTCCTACGAGCAGTACTTC; CDR3: CASMGRTYPSYEQYF